The 10 T cell receptor beta chains presented below share a single source sample, sequenced in a study of beta chain features in type 1 diabetes. The entirety of the isolated RNA underwent reverse transcription, so expressed TCRB transcripts were sequenced. Data came from immunoSEQ multiplex PCR; TCRdb stores just in-frame clones and leaves some out. The sample holds around 500,000 clones, more than 9.5% seen once. Material: naive CD4+ T cells from blood. Every receptor here comes from a young woman in good health.

J is TRBJ1-1 and V is TRBV5-4, with D possibly matching TRBD1 (6 bases). This CDR3 is built from 12 residues. Trimming shortened V by 5 bases and J by 2 bases, and 7 bases separated the two germline ends. The germline gives CDR1 SGHNT, CDR2 YYREEE (reference sequence). CDR3 region: CASRDSNTEAFF. The CDR3 region has the DNA TGTGCCAGCAGGGACAGTAACACTGAAGCTTTCTTT.

The J gene is TRBJ2-3, the V gene TRBV4-2; D unclear. There are 16 residues in the CDR3. Germline CDR1 reads LGHNA; CDR2 reads YNFKEQ. Between the trimmed V and J ends, which lost 0 bases and 2 bases, there was a span of 12 bases. In nucleotides, the CDR3 is TGTGCCAGCAGCCAAGATGCCGAACAGTACACAGATACGCAGTATTTT. It yields the protein CASSQDAEQYTDTQYF.

This clone was counted between two and nine times. V gene TRBV4-3 combines with J gene TRBJ2-1; D uncertain. Germline-derived CDR1 and CDR2 are LGHNA and YSLEER. The V and J ends lost 0 bases and 0 bases respectively, with 9 bases between them. This CDR3 has 16 amino acids. The CDR3 region is CASSQDGIVSYNEQFF. The CDR3 nucleotides are TGCGCCAGCAGCCAAGACGGTATCGTCTCCTACAATGAGCAGTTCTTC.

This CDR3 is CASSPGQGQQPQHF. CDR3 in DNA: TGTGCCAGCAGCCCTGGACAGGGACAGCAGCCCCAGCATTTT. V usage is TRBV7-2 and J usage is TRBJ1-5, with 8 bases fitting TRBD1. The CDR3 loop spans 14 amino acids. V trimming: 5 bases; J trimming: 7 bases; junction bases outside the gene matches: 7. The germline V gene encodes CDR1 SGHTA and CDR2 FQGNSA.

CDR3 region: CSVNRRQGTDTQYF. CDR3 nucleotide sequence: TGCAGCGTCAACCGGCGCCAGGGCACAGATACGCAGTATTTT. V usage is TRBV29-1 and J usage is TRBJ2-3; the D is unclear. V was pared by 6 bases and J by 1 base, with 14 bases between. The length of the CDR3 is 14 residues. Germline-derived CDR1 and CDR2 are SQVTM and ANQGSEA.

This chain joins TRBV7-8 and TRBJ2-3; D not certain. V was shortened by 5 bases and J by 0 bases, with 12 bases between the two germline ends. Germline CDR1 is SGHVS and CDR2 is FQNEAQ. The CDR3 is 15 residues long. Here the CDR3 reads CASSVELLSTDTQYF. The CDR3 DNA reads as TGTGCCAGCAGCGTCGAGCTGTTAAGCACAGATACGCAGTATTTT.

V usage is TRBV2 and J usage is TRBJ2-3, with 8 bases identical to TRBD1. The V gene end was trimmed by 6 bases and the J gene end by 2 bases; junction bases not matched to a gene: 4. From germline, CDR1 is SNHLY and CDR2 FYNNEI. CDR3 size: 14 residues. This CDR3 reads CASSPGQVTDTQYF. The CDR3 coding sequence is TGTGCCAGCAGCCCGGGACAGGTCACAGATACGCAGTATTTT.

Here the CDR3 reads CASSVQSFGNTIYF. CDR3 DNA sequence: TGTGCCAGCAGCGTCCAATCCTTTGGAAACACCATATATTTT. The chain carries TRBV9 and TRBJ1-3, with D hard to call. Germline CDR1 and CDR2: SGDLS and YYNGEE. CDR3 size: 14 residues. Trimming removed 2 bases at V and 3 bases at J, with 9 bases between.

This clone is a singleton in its sample. The chain joins TRBV5-1 to TRBJ2-1; unclear D gene. Germline CDR1 SGHRS, CDR2 YFSETQ. V was shortened by 2 bases and J by 5 bases, with 14 bases between the two germline ends. The CDR3 is made up of 15 amino acids. The CDR3 DNA reads TGCGCCAGCAGCTTCCCGGGTCTTACTAACAATGAGCAGTTCTTC. Translation: CASSFPGLTNNEQFF.

The rearrangement links TRBV19 to TRBJ1-5; D is possibly TRBD1 (5 bases). V was shortened by 6 bases and J by 6 bases, with 9 bases between the two germline ends. Germline CDR1 reads LNHDA; CDR2 reads SQIVND (reference sequence). CDR3 length equals 12 residues. The CDR3 here is CASRGRAQPQHF. The CDR3, as DNA: TGTGCCAGTAGAGGCAGGGCTCAGCCCCAGCATTTT.